Reported below is one TCR beta chain. The data derive from a study of blood T cell repertoires in COVID-19. About the research overall: The origin of the acute and convalescent COVID-19 samples was the United States, Italy and Spain. T cells, B-cell-depleted T cells, or PBMCs provided the cDNA or gDNA that served as material.

Germline CDR1 LNHNV, CDR2 YYDKDF (reference sequence). The CDR3 runs 16 residues. V lost 1 base and J 5 bases, leaving 12 bases between the germline ends. Original handling: Reference gene primer amplification in the assay estimated nucleated cell counts. Clones were sequenced by immunoSEQ multiplex PCR, and TCRdb holds only the in-frame ones, with some missing. From that table come the V and J calls and clone size; the DNA was used to work out D and trimming. The table has approximately 160,000 clones, 86% seen once. This sequence was found in a man in his forties or fifties with active or convalescent COVID-19. The rearrangement links TRBV15 to TRBJ1-6; D call uncertain. Sequences were obtained from peripheral blood. CDR3 coding DNA: TGTGCCACCAGCAGAGGTGCAGGTTCCAATAATTCACCCCTCCACTTT. This encodes CATSRGAGSNNSPLHF.